This T cell receptor (beta chain) was observed in a study of cytomegalovirus exposure and HLA in healthy donors. About the study: Of some 360 genotyped donors, roughly 81% clustered with self-reported Caucasian donors. Study-level findings and limits: With DRB1 most and HLA-C fewest, TCR association rates differed between HLA loci in a later analysis. Later analysis indicated greater clonal expansion among HLA-associated TCR beta chains than among equally common other chains. Most of the TCR beta V segments (in an earlier analysis) were productive either about 90% or about 30% of the time.

The CDR3 spans 14 residues. Trimming took 6 bases from V and 6 from J, leaving 15 bases between them. The germline gives CDR1 SGHVS, CDR2 FQNEAQ. PCR employed 60 Vbeta and 13 Jbeta primers. TCRdb's copy holds only in-frame clones and misses some; the assay was immunoSEQ multiplex PCR. This table holds 95,000 to 150,000 clones, around 80% found once. Details on this clone: Antigen: not known.

The receptor was isolated from a man aged 25 to 40 in good health and CMV-seronegative. The chain carries TRBV7-8 and TRBJ2-1, with D perhaps TRBD1 (5 bases). Sample: PBMCs. The DNA for the CDR3 is TGTGCCAGCAGAAACAGGAGACTTCCCAATGAGCAGTTCTTC. It yields the protein CASRNRRLPNEQFF.